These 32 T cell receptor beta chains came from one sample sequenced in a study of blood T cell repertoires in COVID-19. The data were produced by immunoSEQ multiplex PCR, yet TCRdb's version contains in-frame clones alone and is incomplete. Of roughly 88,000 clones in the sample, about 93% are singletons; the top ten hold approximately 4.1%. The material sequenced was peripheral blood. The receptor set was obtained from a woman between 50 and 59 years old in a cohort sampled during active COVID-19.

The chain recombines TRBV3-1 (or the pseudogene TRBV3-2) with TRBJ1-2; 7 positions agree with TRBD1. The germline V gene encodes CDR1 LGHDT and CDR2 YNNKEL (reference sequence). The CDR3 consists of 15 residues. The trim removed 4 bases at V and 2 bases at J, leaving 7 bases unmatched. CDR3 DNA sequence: TGTGCCAGCAGCCGTGGACAGGTGATCAACTATGGCTACACCTTC. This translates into CASSRGQVINYGYTF.

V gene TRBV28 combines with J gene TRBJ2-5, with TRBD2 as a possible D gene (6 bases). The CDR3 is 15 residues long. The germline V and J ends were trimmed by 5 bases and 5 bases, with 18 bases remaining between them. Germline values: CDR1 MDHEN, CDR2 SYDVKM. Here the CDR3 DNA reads TGTGCCAGCAGTAACGGGCGCGGGAATCGGGAGACCCAGTACTTC. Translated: CASSNGRGNRETQYF.

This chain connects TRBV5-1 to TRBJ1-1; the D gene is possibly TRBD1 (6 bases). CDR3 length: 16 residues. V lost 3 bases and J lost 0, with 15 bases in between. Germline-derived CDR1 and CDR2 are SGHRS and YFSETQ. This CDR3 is CASSSQSGHLNTEAFF. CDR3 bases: TGCGCCAGCAGCTCTCAGTCGGGACACCTGAACACTGAAGCTTTCTTT.

The CDR3 sequence: CASNAAGVARNNEQFF. The DNA of the CDR3 is TGTGCCAGCAACGCCGCGGGCGTGGCCAGAAACAATGAGCAGTTCTTC. The chain has TRBV28 and TRBJ2-7; the D gene is possibly TRBD2 (5 bases). The DNA end is more similar to TRBJ2-1, so the J call may be wrong. The germline V gene encodes CDR1 MDHEN and CDR2 SYDVKM. The CDR3 length is 16 residues.

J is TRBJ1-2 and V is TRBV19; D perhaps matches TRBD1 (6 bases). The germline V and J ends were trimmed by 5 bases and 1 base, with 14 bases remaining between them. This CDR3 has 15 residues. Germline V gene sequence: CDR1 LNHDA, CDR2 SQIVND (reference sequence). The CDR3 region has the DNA TGTGCCAGTAGTGCACAGACAGGCCTTAACTATGGCTACACCTTC. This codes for CASSAQTGLNYGYTF.

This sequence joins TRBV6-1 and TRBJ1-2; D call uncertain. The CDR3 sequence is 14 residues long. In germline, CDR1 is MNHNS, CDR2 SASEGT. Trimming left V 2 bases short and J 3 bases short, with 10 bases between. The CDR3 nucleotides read TGTGCCAGCAGTGAAAGGCCAGGTGACTATGGCTACACCTTC. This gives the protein CASSERPGDYGYTF.

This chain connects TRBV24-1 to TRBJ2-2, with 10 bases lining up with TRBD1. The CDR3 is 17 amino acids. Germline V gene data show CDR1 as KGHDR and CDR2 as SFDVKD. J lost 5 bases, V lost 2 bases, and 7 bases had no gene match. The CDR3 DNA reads TGTGCCACCAGTGATTCCGGGACAGGGGTCGGGACCGGGGAGCTGTTTTTT. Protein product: CATSDSGTGVGTGELFF.

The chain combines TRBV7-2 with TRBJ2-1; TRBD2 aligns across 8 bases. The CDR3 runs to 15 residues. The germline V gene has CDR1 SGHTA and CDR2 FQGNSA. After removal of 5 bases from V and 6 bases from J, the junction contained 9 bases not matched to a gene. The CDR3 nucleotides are TGTGCCAGCAGCCCCCAAGCGGGAGAAGGCAATGAGCAGTTCTTC. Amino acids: CASSPQAGEGNEQFF.

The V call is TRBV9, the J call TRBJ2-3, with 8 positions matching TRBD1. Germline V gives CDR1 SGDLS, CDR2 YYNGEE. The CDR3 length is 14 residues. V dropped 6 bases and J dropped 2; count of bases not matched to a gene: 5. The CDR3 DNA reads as TGTGCCAGCAACCGACAGGGGACCACAGATACGCAGTATTTT. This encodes CASNRQGTTDTQYF.

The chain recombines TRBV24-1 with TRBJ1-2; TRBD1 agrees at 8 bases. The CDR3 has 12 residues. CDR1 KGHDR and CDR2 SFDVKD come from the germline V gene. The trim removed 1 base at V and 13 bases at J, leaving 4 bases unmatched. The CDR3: CATSDLGQGFTF. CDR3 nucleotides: TGTGCCACCAGTGATTTAGGACAGGGTTTCACCTTC.

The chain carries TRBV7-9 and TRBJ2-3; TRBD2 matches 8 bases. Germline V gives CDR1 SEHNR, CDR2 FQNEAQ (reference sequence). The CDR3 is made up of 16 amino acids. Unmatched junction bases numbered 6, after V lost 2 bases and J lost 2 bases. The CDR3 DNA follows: TGTGCCAGCAGCTTAATGAGCGGGGGAGACACAGATACGCAGTATTTT. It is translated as CASSLMSGGDTDTQYF.

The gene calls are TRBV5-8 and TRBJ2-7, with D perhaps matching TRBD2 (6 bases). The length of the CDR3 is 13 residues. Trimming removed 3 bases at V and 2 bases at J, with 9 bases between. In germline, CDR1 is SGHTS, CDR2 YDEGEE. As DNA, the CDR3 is TGTGCCAGCAGCTGGGAGGTGACCTACGAGCAGTACTTC. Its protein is CASSWEVTYEQYF. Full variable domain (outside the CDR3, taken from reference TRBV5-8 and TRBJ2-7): EAGVTQSPTHLIKTRGQQATLRCSPISGHTSVYWYQQALGLGLQFLLWYDEGEERNRGNFPPRFSGRQFPNYSSELNVNALELEDSALYLCASSWEVTYEQYFGPGTRLTVT.

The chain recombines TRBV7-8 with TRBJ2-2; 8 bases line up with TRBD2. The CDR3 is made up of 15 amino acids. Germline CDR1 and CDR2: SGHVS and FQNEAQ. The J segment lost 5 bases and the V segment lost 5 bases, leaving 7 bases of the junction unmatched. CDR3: CASSRGLAGTGELFF. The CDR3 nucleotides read TGTGCCAGCAGCCGAGGACTAGCTGGTACCGGGGAGCTGTTTTTT.

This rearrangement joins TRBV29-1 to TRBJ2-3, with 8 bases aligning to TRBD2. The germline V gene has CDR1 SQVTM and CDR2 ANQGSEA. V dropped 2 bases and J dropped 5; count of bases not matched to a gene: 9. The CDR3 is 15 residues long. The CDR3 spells CSVERAGGPGDTQYF. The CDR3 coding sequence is TGCAGCGTTGAAAGGGCGGGGGGCCCTGGAGATACGCAGTATTTT.

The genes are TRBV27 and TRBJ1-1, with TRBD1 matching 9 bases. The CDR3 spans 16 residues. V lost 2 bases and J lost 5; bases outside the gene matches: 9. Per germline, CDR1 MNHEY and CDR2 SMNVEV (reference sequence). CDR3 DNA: TGTGCCAGCAGTTTACCCCCGGACAGGGGAGGGACTGAAGCTTTCTTT. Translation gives CASSLPPDRGGTEAFF.

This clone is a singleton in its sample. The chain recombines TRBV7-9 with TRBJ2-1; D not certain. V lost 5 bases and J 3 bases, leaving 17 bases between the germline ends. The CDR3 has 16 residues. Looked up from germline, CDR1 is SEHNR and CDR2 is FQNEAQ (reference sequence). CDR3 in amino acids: CASSPQLDSNYNEQFF. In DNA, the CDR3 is TGTGCCAGCAGCCCCCAACTCGACTCCAACTACAATGAGCAGTTCTTC.

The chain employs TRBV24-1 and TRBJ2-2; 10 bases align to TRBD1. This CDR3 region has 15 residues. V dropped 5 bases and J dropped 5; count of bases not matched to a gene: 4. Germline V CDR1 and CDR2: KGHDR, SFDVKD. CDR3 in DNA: TGTGCCACCAGTGCCATGGGACAGGGGACCGGGGAGCTGTTTTTT. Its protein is CATSAMGQGTGELFF.

The CDR3 reads CAISEMASGSGEQFF. The CDR3 nucleotides are TGTGCCATCAGTGAGATGGCTAGCGGGAGTGGTGAGCAGTTCTTC. The chain joins TRBV10-3 to TRBJ2-1; 10 nucleotides agree with TRBD2. From germline, CDR1 is ENHRY and CDR2 SYGVKD. With V trimmed by 2 bases and J by 9 bases, 7 bases remained unmatched. The CDR3 runs to 15 residues.

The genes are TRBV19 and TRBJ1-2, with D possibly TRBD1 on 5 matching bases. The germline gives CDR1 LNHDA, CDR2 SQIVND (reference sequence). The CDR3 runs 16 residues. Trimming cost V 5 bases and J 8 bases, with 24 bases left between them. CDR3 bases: TGTGCCAGTAGTTCCCCGGGGGAGACCCAGGTGAGGGGCTACACCTTC. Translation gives CASSSPGETQVRGYTF. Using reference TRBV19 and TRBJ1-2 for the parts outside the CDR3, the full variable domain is DGGITQSPKYLFRKEGQNVTLSCEQNLNHDAMYWYRQDPGQGLRLIYYSQIVNDFQKGDIAEGYSVSREKKESFPLTVTSAQKNPTAFYLCASSSPGETQVRGYTFGSGTRLTVV.

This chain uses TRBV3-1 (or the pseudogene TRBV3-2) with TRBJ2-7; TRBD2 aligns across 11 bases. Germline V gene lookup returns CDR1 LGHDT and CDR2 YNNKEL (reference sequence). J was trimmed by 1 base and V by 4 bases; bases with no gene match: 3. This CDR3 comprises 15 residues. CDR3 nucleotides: TGTGCCAGCAGCCTTACTAGCGGGAGATCCTACGAGCAGTACTTC. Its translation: CASSLTSGRSYEQYF.

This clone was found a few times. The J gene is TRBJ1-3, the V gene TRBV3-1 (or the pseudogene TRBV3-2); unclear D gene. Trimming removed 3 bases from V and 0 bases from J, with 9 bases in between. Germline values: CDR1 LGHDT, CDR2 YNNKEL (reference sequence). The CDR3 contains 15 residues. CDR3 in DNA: TGTGCCAGCAGCCAGGGCCTTATCTCTGGAAACACCATATATTTT. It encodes CASSQGLISGNTIYF.

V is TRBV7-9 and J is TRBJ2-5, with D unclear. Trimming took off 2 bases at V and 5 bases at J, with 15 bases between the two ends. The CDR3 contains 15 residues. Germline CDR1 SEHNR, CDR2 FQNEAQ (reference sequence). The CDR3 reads CASSLPRRYGETQYF. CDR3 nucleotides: TGTGCCAGCAGCTTACCAAGGCGCTACGGGGAGACCCAGTACTTC. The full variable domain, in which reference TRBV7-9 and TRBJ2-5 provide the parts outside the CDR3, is DTGVSQNPRHKITKRGQNVTFRCDPISEHNRLYWYRQTLGQGPEFLTYFQNEAQLEKSRLLSDRFSAERPKGSFSTLEIQRTEQGDSAMYLCASSLPRRYGETQYFGPGTRLLVL.

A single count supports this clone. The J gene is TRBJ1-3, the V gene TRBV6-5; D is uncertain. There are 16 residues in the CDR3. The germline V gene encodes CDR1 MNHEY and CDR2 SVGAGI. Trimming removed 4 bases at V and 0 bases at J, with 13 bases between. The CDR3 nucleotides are TGTGCCAGCAGTTCGATCTTGACAAGCTCTGGAAACACCATATATTTT. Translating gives CASSSILTSSGNTIYF.

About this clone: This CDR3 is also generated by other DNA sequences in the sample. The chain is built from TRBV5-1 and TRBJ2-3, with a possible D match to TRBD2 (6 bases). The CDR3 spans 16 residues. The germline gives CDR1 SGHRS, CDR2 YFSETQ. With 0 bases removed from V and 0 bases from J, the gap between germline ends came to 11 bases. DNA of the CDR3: TGCGCCAGCAGCTTGGGCTCCGGGACTAGCACAGATACGCAGTATTTT. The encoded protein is CASSLGSGTSTDTQYF.

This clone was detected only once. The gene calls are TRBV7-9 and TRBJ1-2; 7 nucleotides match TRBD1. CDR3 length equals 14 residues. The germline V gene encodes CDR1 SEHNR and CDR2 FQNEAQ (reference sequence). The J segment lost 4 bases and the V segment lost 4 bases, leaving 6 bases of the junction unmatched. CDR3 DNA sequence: TGTGCCAGCAGCTCTGGGACAGATCCCTATGGCTACACCTTC. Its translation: CASSSGTDPYGYTF.

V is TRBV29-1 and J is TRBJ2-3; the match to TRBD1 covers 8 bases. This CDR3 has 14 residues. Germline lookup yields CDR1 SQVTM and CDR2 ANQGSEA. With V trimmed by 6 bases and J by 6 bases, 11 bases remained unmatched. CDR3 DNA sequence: TGCAGCGTGGGGCCGGGACAGGCTCACGATACGCAGTATTTT. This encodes CSVGPGQAHDTQYF.

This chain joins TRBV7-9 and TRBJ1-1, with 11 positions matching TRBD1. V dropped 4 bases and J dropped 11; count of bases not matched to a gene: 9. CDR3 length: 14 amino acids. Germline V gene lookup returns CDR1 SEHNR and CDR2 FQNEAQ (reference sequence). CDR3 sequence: CASSSPGQGVEAFF. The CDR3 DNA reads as TGTGCCAGCAGCTCGCCGGGACAGGGGGTTGAGGCTTTCTTT.

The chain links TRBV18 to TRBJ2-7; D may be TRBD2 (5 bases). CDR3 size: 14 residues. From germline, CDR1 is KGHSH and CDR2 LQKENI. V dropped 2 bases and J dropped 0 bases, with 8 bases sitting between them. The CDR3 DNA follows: TGTGCCAGCTCACCAGGCGGGTACTCCTACGAGCAGTACTTC. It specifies CASSPGGYSYEQYF. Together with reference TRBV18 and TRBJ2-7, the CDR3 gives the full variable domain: NAGVMQNPRHLVRRRGQEARLRCSPMKGHSHVYWYRQLPEEGLKFMVYLQKENIIDESGMPKERFSAEFPKEGPSILRIQQVVRGDSAAYFCASSPGGYSYEQYFGPGTRLTVT.

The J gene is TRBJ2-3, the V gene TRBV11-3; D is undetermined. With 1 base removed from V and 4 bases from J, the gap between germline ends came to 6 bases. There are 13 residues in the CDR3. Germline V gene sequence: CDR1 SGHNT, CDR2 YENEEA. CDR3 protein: CASSLVRSDTQYF. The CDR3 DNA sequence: TGTGCCAGCAGCTTAGTTCGGTCAGATACGCAGTATTTT.

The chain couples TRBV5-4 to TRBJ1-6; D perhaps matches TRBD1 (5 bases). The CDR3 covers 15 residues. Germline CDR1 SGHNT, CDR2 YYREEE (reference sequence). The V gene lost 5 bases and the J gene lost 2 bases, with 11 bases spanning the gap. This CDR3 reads CASSPQGTYNSPLHF. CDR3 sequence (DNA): TGTGCCAGCAGTCCTCAGGGCACCTATAATTCACCCCTCCACTTT.

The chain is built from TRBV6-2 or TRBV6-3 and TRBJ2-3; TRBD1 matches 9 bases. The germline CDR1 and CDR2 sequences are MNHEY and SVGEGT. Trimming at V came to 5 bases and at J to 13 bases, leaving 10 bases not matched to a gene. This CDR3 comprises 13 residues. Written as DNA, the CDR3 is TGTGCCAGCAGTGGTAGGACAGGGGATTTTAAGTATTTT. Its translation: CASSGRTGDFKYF.

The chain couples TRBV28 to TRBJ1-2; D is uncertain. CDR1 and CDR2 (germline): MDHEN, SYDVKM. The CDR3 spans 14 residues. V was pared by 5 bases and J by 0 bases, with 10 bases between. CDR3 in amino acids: CASSVLPPNYGYTF. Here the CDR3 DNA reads TGTGCCAGCAGTGTACTTCCCCCTAACTATGGCTACACCTTC.